The clone carrying this T cell receptor beta chain has more than one count but fewer than ten. The antigen remains unidentified. For the second PCR, which ran for roughly 6 to 11 cycles, a sample-barcoded 5' primer and a J-beta primer mix were used. From the 5' RACE reads, TCRdb called clonotypes with MiXCR, one entry per CDR3 protein. The sample holds over 1,500,000 distinct CDR3 sequences; about two fifths are singletons and the top ten take about 21%. The sample belongs to a study of blood T cells in healthy people across ages. Notes on the study in general: A roughly linear fall in TCR beta diversity per million T cells was seen with increasing age.

Germline V gene data show CDR1 as SQVTM and CDR2 as ANQGSEA. Trimming took 6 bases from V and 2 from J; bases not matched to a gene: 10. The CDR3 extends over 14 amino acids. Isolating PBMCs gave at least 6 million of these cells per sample. Sequenced input: blood. The sequence came from a human donor in good health. The chain uses TRBV29-1 and TRBJ2-7; TRBD2 matches 7 bases. The CDR3: CSVARGEGPYEQYF. The CDR3 nucleotides read TGCAGCGTCGCCCGGGGGGAAGGCCCCTACGAGCAGTACTTC.